The subject of this entry is one T cell receptor (beta chain). Its antigen remains unknown. CDR1 and CDR2 (germline): MNHEY, SVGEGT. This CDR3 contains 11 residues. V was shortened by 6 bases and J by 6 bases, with 9 bases between the two germline ends. Individual cDNA molecules (in the library) carried attached unique molecular identifiers. TCRdb re-derived calls from the RACE reads in MiXCR, one entry per CDR3 protein. The table includes 250,000 or so distinct CDR3 sequences, more than 6.5% detected once. The data derive from a study of human T cells and chemical hapten exposure. Regarding the study as a whole: Having alopecia, the donors may differ immunologically from healthy people.

The time point was: pre-sensitization, week 0. The treatment was: therapeutic diphenylcyclopropenone sensitization with weekly scalp DPC. The input for sequencing was whole blood, taken in connection with sensitization to the hapten diphenylcyclopropenone (DPC). The receptor comes from a woman in her 40s with alopecia areata. Some clones in this sample may be carry-over from other donors' samples. The chain recombines TRBV6-2 or TRBV6-3 with TRBJ2-7; D unclear. In DNA form, the CDR3 reads TGTGCCAGCAGCAACTCGGGCGAGCAGTACTTC. As protein: CASSNSGEQYF.